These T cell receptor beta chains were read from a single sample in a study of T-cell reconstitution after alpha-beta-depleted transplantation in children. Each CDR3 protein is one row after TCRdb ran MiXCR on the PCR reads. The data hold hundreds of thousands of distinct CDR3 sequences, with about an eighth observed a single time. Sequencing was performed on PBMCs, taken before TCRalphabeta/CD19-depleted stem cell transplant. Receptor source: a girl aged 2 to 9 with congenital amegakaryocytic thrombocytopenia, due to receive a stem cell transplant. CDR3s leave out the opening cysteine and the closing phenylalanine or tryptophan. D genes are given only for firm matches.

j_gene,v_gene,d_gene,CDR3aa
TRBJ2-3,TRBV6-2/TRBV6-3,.,ASSSSDWGMDTQY
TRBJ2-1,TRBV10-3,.,AIRFGEGHEQF
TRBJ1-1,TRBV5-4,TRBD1,ASSCEGGPRAF
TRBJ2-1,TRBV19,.,ASSYLVGARKQF
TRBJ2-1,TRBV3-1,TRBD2,ATSQDPGVAGENEQF
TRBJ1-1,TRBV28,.,ASRLGQTEAF
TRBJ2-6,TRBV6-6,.,ATLLGANVLT
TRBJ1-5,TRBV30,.,AWSVYEALHGPQH
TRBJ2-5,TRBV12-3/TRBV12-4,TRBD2,ASSLRVLAGERARETQY
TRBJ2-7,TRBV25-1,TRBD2,ASSESSGYEQY
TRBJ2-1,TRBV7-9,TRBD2,ASIPSSGTSYNEQF
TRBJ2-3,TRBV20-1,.,SAREPVPDTQY
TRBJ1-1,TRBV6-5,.,ASSWGLNTEAF
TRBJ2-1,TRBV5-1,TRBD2,ASSPGTSGRILQF
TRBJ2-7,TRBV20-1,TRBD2,SAREGGGLAGYSYEQY
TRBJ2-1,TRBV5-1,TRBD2,ASSGEPSGRATEQF
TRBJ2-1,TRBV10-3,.,ANSETETYNEQF
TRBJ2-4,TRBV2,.,ATGQEARRPRDIQY
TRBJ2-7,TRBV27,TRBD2,ASKSLGTSGKYEQY
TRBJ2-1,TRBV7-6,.,ASSVVTNPSYNEQF
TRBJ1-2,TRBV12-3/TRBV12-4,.,ASSPRGLNYGYT
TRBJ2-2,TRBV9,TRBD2,ASSTGGAGELF
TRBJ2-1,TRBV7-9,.,ASRSLMVEQF
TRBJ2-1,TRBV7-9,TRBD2,ASGPRERKGYNEQF
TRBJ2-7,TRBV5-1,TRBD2,ASSLTSGEAYEQY
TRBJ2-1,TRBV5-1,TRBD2,ASSWRTSGHNEQF
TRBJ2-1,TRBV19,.,ASSIDSSSSYNEQF
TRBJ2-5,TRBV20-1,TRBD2,SASVLAGGETQY
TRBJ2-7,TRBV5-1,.,ASSLSSPSSYEQY
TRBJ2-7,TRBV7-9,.,ASSLGYDRLSSYEQY
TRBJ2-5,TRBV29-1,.,SVQMGETQY
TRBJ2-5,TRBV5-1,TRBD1,ASRTGAYEETQY
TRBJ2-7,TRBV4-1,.,ASSQLVTYEQY
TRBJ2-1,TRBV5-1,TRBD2,ASSARTSGTQDEQF
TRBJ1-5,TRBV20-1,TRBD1,SARDRGNQPQH
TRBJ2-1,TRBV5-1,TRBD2,ASSLDSGRPGNEQF
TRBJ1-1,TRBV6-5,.,ASSYSRWGEAF
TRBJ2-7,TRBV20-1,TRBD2,SASGTSVSYEQY
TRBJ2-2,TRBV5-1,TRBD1,ASSLGGQAVTGELF
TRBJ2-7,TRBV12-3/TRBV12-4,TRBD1,ASSYRDRTFYEQY
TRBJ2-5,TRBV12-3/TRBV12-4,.,ASSWLSETQY
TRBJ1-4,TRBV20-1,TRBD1,SVGGQNEKLF
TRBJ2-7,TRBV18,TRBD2,ASSPRGLAIHEQY
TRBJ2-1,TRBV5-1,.,ASTWVGAPEQF
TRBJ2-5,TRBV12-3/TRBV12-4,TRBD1,ASRPGDRQETQY
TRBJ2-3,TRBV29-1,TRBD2,SVEDPSGRRDTQY
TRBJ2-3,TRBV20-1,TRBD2,SASGEAGRNTDTQY
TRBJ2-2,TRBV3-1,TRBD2,ASSLAGVKTGELF
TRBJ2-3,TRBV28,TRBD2,ARGTSGSDTDTQY
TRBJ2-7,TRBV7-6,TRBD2,ASSASIGLVGSEQY
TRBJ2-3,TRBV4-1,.,ASSQVADTQY
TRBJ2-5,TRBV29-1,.,SGRNRLGRETQY
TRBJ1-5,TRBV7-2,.,ASSLGFRGQPQH